This T cell receptor (beta chain) originates from a study of T cell repertoires in cytomegalovirus infection (dated by TCRdb to between 2018 and 2021). About the investigation overall: Peptide stimulations targeted recently identified HLA-C-restricted CMV epitopes, whose presentation resists viral immunomodulation, together with well-studied HLA-B-restricted epitopes. Donor HLA type was relevant to the analysis, as public TCR beta signatures indicated carriage of CMV infection together with the matching HLA type.

Overall results and qualifications from the work: In the ex vivo response, HLA-C-restricted CMV-specific TCR beta clonotypes were dominant, and in two of eight donors the single most frequent clonotype came from this HLA-C-restricted group. In both this cohort and an independent cohort of over 350 donors, the cumulative frequency of public TCR beta family members distinguished carriers of CMV infection plus the relevant HLA type.

A remark on this clonotype: This receptor's antigen is unknown. The record has no base qualities; no much larger clone is one base away.

Sequencing was carried out with an Illumina HiSeq 1500. TCRdb cleaned the public reads at Q25 with fastp, built clones with MiXCR and kept in-frame beta chains. All rows with the same CDR3 protein become a single entry with the most common DNA and genes. The sample records some 940,000 distinct CDR3 sequences, approximately 32% of which are singletons. 10% to 15% of the sample is held by the ten biggest clonotypes. This specimen's treatment or condition label, per the study, means: in vitro stimulation with specific CMV peptide epitopes to enrich CMV-specific T cells. CDR1 and CDR2 were assigned from the germline V gene as MNHEY and SVGEGT. Measured from the cysteine to the phenylalanine, the CDR3 is 18 residues long. Solely the CDR3 DNA is kept, with 54 bases framed from the first base. V is shortened by 5 bases, J by 0 bases, and the region joining them spans 21 bases.

Material: cultured CD8+ T cells from PBMCs, obtained from culture after CMV antigen stimulation. The receptor comes from a human donor in good health (CMV status not recorded). Some clones in this sample may be carry-over from other donors' samples. The sequence is built from TRBV6-2 or TRBV6-3 and TRBJ2-3, and the D gene may be TRBD2, 6 bases matching. The DNA sequence is TGTGCCAGCAGTCCCAGGCTTGGGACTTACATAAGCACAGATACGCAGTATTTT. Its translation is CASSPRLGTYISTDTQYF.